What follows describes a single TCR beta chain. Antigen specificity is unknown. This entry belongs to a study of blood T cells in healthy people across ages. Study background: For every two T cells, template switching captured about one barcoded beta molecule. Study results and limitations: More naive CD4+ cells and higher diversity were found in long-lived than in aged donors. For the donors, CMV status was unknown and possibly confounded expanded clonotype changes.

This CDR3 has 14 residues. Germline loops: CDR1 LGHDT, CDR2 YNNKEL (reference sequence). Trimming took 0 bases from V and 11 from J, leaving 16 bases between them. The authors ran a second PCR of 7 to 11 cycles using a sample-barcoded 5' primer and a J-beta primer mix. In TCRdb, the 5' RACE reads were re-called with MiXCR into one record per CDR3 protein. The sample has hundreds of thousands of distinct CDR3 sequences, around 36% seen once. This rearrangement joins TRBV3-1 to TRBJ2-5, with D unresolved. The origin of this receptor is a man between 18 and 29 years old in good health. Sequencing was carried out using blood. This CDR3 reads CASSQDLSGGEQYF. The CDR3 DNA sequence: TGTGCCAGCAGCCAAGATCTTAGTGGTGGTGAGCAGTACTTC.